Below are 21 T cell receptor beta chains sequenced from a single sample in a study of blood T cell repertoires in COVID-19. Using immunoSEQ multiplex PCR, the repertoire was profiled, and TCRdb retains in-frame clones only, with some absent. Of 90,000 or so clones listed, about 89% are singletons. The sequenced sample was peripheral blood. These receptors were taken from a human donor with active COVID-19. The donor label of this sample is uncertain.

V and J are TRBV5-1 and TRBJ2-2; D call uncertain. Germline V CDR1 and CDR2: SGHRS, YFSETQ. The CDR3 covers 17 residues. The V end was cut by 4 bases, the J end by 0 bases, with 16 bases between. The CDR3 sequence: CASSNLVHTTNTGELFF. CDR3 DNA: TGCGCCAGCAGCAATCTTGTCCACACAACGAACACCGGGGAGCTGTTTTTT.

The chain combines TRBV12-3 or TRBV12-4 with TRBJ1-3; TRBD1 agrees at 7 bases. This CDR3 spans 13 amino acids. V lost 6 bases to trimming and J lost 6 bases; unmatched junction nucleotides: 5. DNA for the CDR3: TGTGCCAGCAGACAGGGACAGTTAAACACCATATATTTT. This sequence encodes CASRQGQLNTIYF.

The chain carries TRBV2 and TRBJ2-5; TRBD2 matches 9 bases. The V and J ends lost 6 bases and 5 bases, in that order; junction bases with no gene match: 4. The CDR3 extends over 13 amino acids. CDR1 and CDR2 from the germline V gene are SNHLY and FYNNEI. The CDR3 bases are TGTGCCAGCAGCCCTAGCGGGGAGGAGACCCAGTACTTC. Protein sequence: CASSPSGEETQYF.

The genes are TRBV10-2 and TRBJ2-3; 9 nucleotides line up with TRBD2. CDR1 is WSHSY and CDR2 is SAAADI in the germline V gene. This CDR3 is 14 amino acids long. With 11 bases clipped from V and 0 bases from J, the junction kept 6 bases outside the gene matches. The CDR3 spells CACGGVPSTDTQYF. CDR3 nucleotides: TGCGCCTGCGGGGGGGTCCCTAGCACAGATACGCAGTATTTT.

This clone has just a few counts. The rearrangement links TRBV2 to TRBJ2-1, with 10 bases identical to TRBD2. The junction had 8 bases not matched to a gene; V was cut back by 11 bases and J by 7 bases. The CDR3 covers 13 residues. Germline V lookup: CDR1 SNHLY, CDR2 FYNNEI. This chain's CDR3 is CASWLAGVNEQFF. The DNA for the CDR3 is TGTGCCTCTTGGCTAGCGGGGGTGAATGAGCAGTTCTTC. The full variable domain, its missing parts supplied by reference TRBV2 and TRBJ2-1, is EPEVTQTPSHQVTQMGQEVILRCVPISNHLYFYWYRQILGQKVEFLVSFYNNEISEKSEIFDDQFSVERPDGSNFTLKIRSTKLEDSAMYFCASWLAGVNEQFFGPGTRLTVL.

The gene calls are TRBV5-4 and TRBJ2-6, with a weak D call TRBD1 (5 bases). The CDR3 extends over 17 amino acids. Germline assignment: CDR1 SGHNT and CDR2 YYREEE (reference sequence). V lost 4 bases, J lost 2 bases, and 16 bases lay in between. CDR3 nucleotides: TGTGCCAGCAGCATCAACGCAGGGATCCCTGGGGCCAACGTCCTGACTTTC. Translated, it gives CASSINAGIPGANVLTF.

This clone has just one count. The chain has TRBV2 and TRBJ1-1; D may be TRBD1 (6 bases). V was cut by 7 bases and J by 1 base, with 16 bases left in between. The CDR3 is 15 amino acids. Looked up from germline, CDR1 is SNHLY and CDR2 is FYNNEI. As DNA, the CDR3 is TGTGCCAGCACCCCTCAGACGACAGGGAACACTGAAGCTTTCTTT. Translation gives CASTPQTTGNTEAFF.

The CDR3 DNA reads TGTGCCAGCACAGGCCTTACCCAAGAGACCCAGTACTTC. This sequence encodes CASTGLTQETQYF. This chain connects TRBV5-6 to TRBJ2-5; unclear D gene. The germline V gene encodes CDR1 SGHDT and CDR2 YYEEEE. This CDR3 spans 13 amino acids. V lost 6 bases to trimming and J lost 1 base, with 10 bases between them.

This chain joins TRBV6-5 and TRBJ1-4; 7 bases line up with TRBD1. Germline CDR1 reads MNHEY; CDR2 reads SVGAGI. With V trimmed by 6 bases and J by 7 bases, 8 bases remained unmatched. This CDR3 has 14 amino acids. The CDR3 DNA sequence: TGTGCCAGCAGGGTGACAGGGTATATTGAAAAACTGTTTTTT. Encoded protein: CASRVTGYIEKLFF.

This clone was recorded once. The J gene is TRBJ1-2, the V gene TRBV27, with TRBD1 matching over 12 bases. CDR3 size: 14 residues. Germline CDR1 is MNHEY and CDR2 is SMNVEV (reference sequence). V trimming: 6 bases; J trimming: 7 bases; junction bases outside the gene matches: 6. CDR3 region: CASSPGTGGFGYTF. DNA for the CDR3: TGTGCCAGCAGCCCCGGGACAGGGGGCTTTGGCTACACCTTC.

The chain employs TRBV10-3 and TRBJ2-3; 7 positions agree with TRBD1. This CDR3 has 15 residues. The V gene end was trimmed by 7 bases and the J gene end by 2 bases; junction bases not matched to a gene: 9. Germline V gene sequence: CDR1 ENHRY, CDR2 SYGVKD. As DNA, the CDR3 is TGTGCCATCACCGAGGGTACAGGGGTCACAGATACGCAGTATTTT. Its protein product is CAITEGTGVTDTQYF.

This chain joins TRBV2 and TRBJ2-3; TRBD2 matches at 11 bases. With V trimmed by 7 bases and J by 0 bases, 6 bases remained unmatched. The germline gives CDR1 SNHLY, CDR2 FYNNEI. This CDR3 contains 16 residues. The CDR3 is CASKLAGAISTDTQYF. CDR3 coding DNA: TGTGCCAGCAAACTAGCGGGGGCCATAAGCACAGATACGCAGTATTTT.

The chain is built from TRBV19 and TRBJ2-5; 12 bases align to TRBD2. After removal of 0 bases from V and 13 bases from J, the junction contained 9 bases not matched to a gene. This CDR3 has 15 residues. Germline CDR1 reads LNHDA; CDR2 reads SQIVND (reference sequence). CDR3 in DNA: TGTGCCAGTAGTATAGACGCGACTAGCGGGGGCGGGTTGTACTTC. Residues: CASSIDATSGGGLYF.

The DNA for the CDR3 is TGTGCCAGCAGTGTCGATGGCGGGGAAAACACCGGGGAGCTGTTTTTT. Its protein product is CASSVDGGENTGELFF. The chain couples TRBV6-1 to TRBJ2-2; perhaps TRBD2 as D (6 bases). Per the germline V gene, CDR1 is MNHNS and CDR2 is SASEGT. The CDR3 extends over 16 amino acids. V lost 4 bases to trimming and J lost 2 bases, with 14 bases between them.

The chain recombines TRBV5-4 with TRBJ2-2; 7 bases match TRBD2. This CDR3 contains 13 residues. Germline CDR1 SGHNT, CDR2 YYREEE (reference sequence). Germline trimming cut 4 bases from V and 6 bases from J; bases unmatched to any gene: 3. CDR3 DNA sequence: TGTGCCAGCAGCCGTCGGGGGGCCGGGGAGCTGTTTTTT. It specifies CASSRRGAGELFF.

The J gene is TRBJ1-2, the V gene TRBV3-1 (or the pseudogene TRBV3-2), with a possible D match to TRBD1 (6 bases). The CDR3 extends over 16 amino acids. V lost 1 base, J lost 2 bases, and 14 bases lay in between. CDR1 is LGHDT, CDR2 YNNKEL, per germline (reference sequence). The CDR3 loop is CASSQVITGLNYGYTF. In DNA form, the CDR3 reads TGTGCCAGCAGCCAAGTGATAACAGGGCTAAACTATGGCTACACCTTC.

Of note for this clone: The junction does not match germline at one end; this may be a read error. J is TRBJ1-1 and V is TRBV5-1, with D tentatively TRBD1 (6 bases). Germline lookup yields CDR1 SGHRS and CDR2 YFSETQ. The CDR3 sequence is 15 residues long. Here the CDR3 reads CASRDLKGVKTEAFF. The CDR3 DNA sequence: TGCGCCAGCCGGGACCTAAAGGGGGTGAAAACTGAAGCTTTCTTT.

The chain uses TRBV6-2 or TRBV6-3 and TRBJ2-3; TRBD2 agrees at 14 bases. CDR1 is MNHEY, CDR2 SVGEGT, per germline. With V trimmed by 6 bases and J by 5 bases, 4 bases remained unmatched. The CDR3 consists of 15 residues. In DNA, the CDR3 is TGTGCCAGCAGCAGGACTAGCGGGGGGATAGATACGCAGTATTTT. This translates into CASSRTSGGIDTQYF.

V and J are TRBV27 and TRBJ1-1, with 8 bases aligning to TRBD1. The J segment lost 2 bases and the V segment lost 4 bases, leaving 9 bases of the junction unmatched. The germline V gene has CDR1 MNHEY and CDR2 SMNVEV (reference sequence). The CDR3 sequence is 16 residues long. The chain's CDR3 is CASSWGQVRANTEAFF. In nucleotides, the CDR3 is TGTGCCAGCAGTTGGGGACAGGTGAGGGCCAACACTGAAGCTTTCTTT.

This chain joins TRBV2 and TRBJ1-1; 8 positions match TRBD1. Per germline, CDR1 SNHLY and CDR2 FYNNEI. The V segment lost 8 bases and the J segment 6 bases; nucleotides outside the gene matches: 8. This CDR3 is 13 amino acids long. DNA for the CDR3: TGTGCCAGCGGGGACAGGCCCATCGCTGAAGCTTTCTTT. This codes for CASGDRPIAEAFF. Together with reference TRBV2 and TRBJ1-1, the CDR3 gives the full variable domain: EPEVTQTPSHQVTQMGQEVILRCVPISNHLYFYWYRQILGQKVEFLVSFYNNEISEKSEIFDDQFSVERPDGSNFTLKIRSTKLEDSAMYFCASGDRPIAEAFFGQGTRLTVV.

In its sample, this clone was seen a few times. This chain connects TRBV6-5 to TRBJ1-5, with TRBD1 matching over 10 bases. The CDR3 length is 15 residues. Germline V gene data show CDR1 as MNHEY and CDR2 as SVGAGI. V trimming: 5 bases; J trimming: 4 bases; junction bases outside the gene matches: 5. The CDR3: CASSIQDRGNQPQHF. The CDR3, as DNA: TGTGCCAGCAGTATTCAGGACAGGGGGAATCAGCCCCAGCATTTT.